One sample yielded the 8 T cell receptor beta chains listed below, sequenced in a study of metastatic and nonmetastatic thyroid tumors. TCRdb re-clonotyped the PCR reads via MiXCR. The sample lists about 17,000 clones; 16% were seen once. None of the patients had undergone any treatment ahead of thyroid surgery. Sequences were obtained from blood. The source is a male donor with papillary thyroid cancer or a benign thyroid nodule (not recorded which). Some clones in this sample may be carry-over from other donors' samples.

This clone has a count of ten or more. The V and J genes are TRBV3-1 and TRBJ2-4, with 7 positions matching TRBD2. Losses at the gene ends were 4 bases for V and 3 bases for J; bases not matched to a gene: 9. The CDR3 length is 16 residues. Germline CDR1 and CDR2: LGHDT and YNNKEL (reference sequence). In DNA, the CDR3 is TGTGCCAGCAGCCCCCGCTCGGGCGGGGGCAAAAACATTCAGTACTTC. Its protein product is CASSPRSGGGKNIQYF.

The chain employs TRBV11-3 and TRBJ2-7; D gene unclear. The CDR3 has 13 residues. Trimming pared 2 bases from V and 3 bases from J, leaving 8 bases between. Germline loops: CDR1 SGHNT, CDR2 YENEEA. In DNA, the CDR3 is TGTGCCAGCAGCTTAAGTATGGGCTACGAGCAGTACTTC. This codes for CASSLSMGYEQYF.

This clone is medium-sized by share. The chain recombines TRBV11-2 with TRBJ1-1; D is possibly TRBD1 (5 bases). The V end was cut by 4 bases, the J end by 1 base, with 16 bases between. CDR3 size: 16 residues. Germline lookup yields CDR1 SGHAT and CDR2 FQNNGV. DNA for the CDR3: TGTGCCAGCAGCTACGCCCTTGGGGCTACGAACACTGAAGCTTTCTTT. This gives the protein CASSYALGATNTEAFF. The full variable domain, its missing parts supplied by reference TRBV11-2 and TRBJ1-1, is EAGVAQSPRYKIIEKRQSVAFWCNPISGHATLYWYQQILGQGPKLLIQFQNNGVVDDSQLPKDRFSAERLKGVDSTLKIQPAKLEDSAVYLCASSYALGATNTEAFFGQGTRLTVV.

This clone was seen repeatedly, ten times or more. The chain is built from TRBV11-3 and TRBJ2-5, with D unclear. Trimming took 5 bases from V and 5 from J, leaving 9 bases between them. CDR3 length: 12 residues. Germline CDR1 is SGHNT and CDR2 is YENEEA. Here the CDR3 DNA reads TGTGCCAGCAGCCGAACGATCGAGACCCAGTACTTC. Translating it yields CASSRTIETQYF.

The chain couples TRBV11-2 to TRBJ1-1; no firm D call. The V gene's germline CDR1 is SGHAT and CDR2 FQNNGV. V was cut by 3 bases and J by 1 base, with 9 bases left in between. CDR3 length equals 14 residues. The CDR3 region has the DNA TGTGCCAGCAGCTTTACATGGGGGAACACTGAAGCTTTCTTT. Encoded protein: CASSFTWGNTEAFF.

By its share, this clone is medium-sized. This chain uses TRBV4-1 with TRBJ2-7, with 7 bases lining up with TRBD2. The germline CDR1 and CDR2 sequences are MGHRA and YSYEKL. The length of the CDR3 is 14 residues. Losses at the gene ends were 1 base for V and 2 bases for J; bases not matched to a gene: 2. The CDR3 spells CASSQGGGPYEQYF. The CDR3 coding sequence is TGCGCCAGCAGCCAAGGGGGAGGGCCCTACGAGCAGTACTTC.

This clone appeared a few times. J is TRBJ2-5 and V is TRBV28; D possibly corresponds to TRBD1 (6 bases). The germline V gene encodes CDR1 MDHEN and CDR2 SYDVKM. CDR3 size: 15 residues. V was trimmed by 5 bases and J by 1 base, leaving 14 bases between them. The CDR3 here is CASSVSGATQETQYF. The CDR3 nucleotides read TGTGCCAGCAGTGTCTCAGGGGCTACCCAAGAGACCCAGTACTTC.

This clone came up many times. J is TRBJ2-1 and V is TRBV4-2, with 14 bases lining up with TRBD2. This CDR3 contains 16 residues. Germline V gene sequence: CDR1 LGHNA, CDR2 YNFKEQ. V was clipped by 1 base and J by 10 bases; unmatched bases: 6. CDR3 DNA sequence: TGTGCCAGCAGCCAAGCCGAGGGACTAGCGGGAGACGAGCAGTTCTTC. Translated: CASSQAEGLAGDEQFF.